The 20 T cell receptor beta chains given below trace back to one sample, sequenced in a study of blood T cell repertoires in COVID-19. Method: immunoSEQ multiplex PCR; TCRdb's copy keeps in-frame clones and lacks some. The profile shows about 370,000 clones, approximately 89% of them singletons. Sequencing input: PBMCs or T cells enriched from blood (not recorded which). All receptors derive from a woman aged 40-49 years who had been exposed to COVID-19.

The chain couples TRBV29-1 to TRBJ2-7; TRBD1 aligns across 12 bases. CDR3 length: 17 amino acids. Germline V gene data show CDR1 as SQVTM and CDR2 as ANQGSEA. The V and J ends lost 4 bases and 6 bases, in that order; junction bases with no gene match: 16. The DNA of the CDR3 is TGCAGCGTTGGGAGGTGGGGACAGGGGGCGCGCGAAGGCGAGCAGTACTTC. It codes for CSVGRWGQGAREGEQYF.

CDR3 nucleotide sequence: TGTGCCAGCAGCTTAGCCGGGGGTTTGGGGAACACTGAAGCTTTCTTT. It codes for CASSLAGGLGNTEAFF. The chain has TRBV7-9 and TRBJ1-1; D possibly corresponds to TRBD1 (5 bases). Trimming left V 0 bases short and J 1 base short, with 12 bases between. Germline loops: CDR1 SEHNR, CDR2 FQNEAQ (reference sequence). The CDR3 is made up of 16 amino acids. Full variable domain (rest looked up from reference TRBV7-9 and TRBJ1-1): DTGVSQNPRHKITKRGQNVTFRCDPISEHNRLYWYRQTLGQGPEFLTYFQNEAQLEKSRLLSDRFSAERPKGSFSTLEIQRTEQGDSAMYLCASSLAGGLGNTEAFFGQGTRLTVV.

J is TRBJ1-4 and V is TRBV5-1, with TRBD1 matching 7 bases. The germline CDR1 and CDR2 sequences are SGHRS and YFSETQ. The J segment lost 4 bases and the V segment lost 0 bases, leaving 6 bases of the junction unmatched. The CDR3 length is 16 residues. CDR3 region: CASSLAGGQINEKLFF. The CDR3 DNA sequence: TGCGCCAGCAGCTTGGCCGGGGGACAGATTAATGAAAAACTGTTTTTT.

The V and J genes are TRBV3-1 (or the pseudogene TRBV3-2) and TRBJ2-3, with no clear D. Germline V gene sequence: CDR1 LGHDT, CDR2 YNNKEL (reference sequence). The CDR3 totals 15 residues. V was shortened by 0 bases and J by 3 bases, with 10 bases between the two germline ends. As DNA, the CDR3 is TGTGCCAGCAGCCAAGATTCACAAAGTACAGATACGCAGTATTTT. Encoded protein: CASSQDSQSTDTQYF.

This chain links TRBV7-6 with TRBJ2-7; maybe TRBD2 (5 bases). The germline gives CDR1 SGHVS, CDR2 FNYEAQ. V dropped 1 base and J dropped 2 bases, with 9 bases sitting between them. The CDR3 contains 14 residues. The CDR3 is CASSLGGFPYEQYF. The CDR3 DNA follows: TGTGCCAGCAGCTTAGGAGGGTTTCCCTACGAGCAGTACTTC.

Comment on this clone: This same CDR3 is encoded by further DNA sequences in the sample. This CDR3 is CASSLTGLSNQPQHF. The CDR3 DNA is TGCGCCAGCAGCTTAACAGGCCTTAGCAATCAGCCCCAGCATTTT. V is TRBV5-1 and J is TRBJ1-5, with a possible D match to TRBD1 (5 bases). The ends were cut back, 2 bases at V and 0 bases at J, with 9 bases in the middle. Germline V gives CDR1 SGHRS, CDR2 YFSETQ. The CDR3 spans 15 residues.

V is TRBV7-2 and J is TRBJ2-3; TRBD2 aligns across 7 bases. Germline assignment: CDR1 SGHTA and CDR2 FQGNSA. This CDR3 comprises 16 residues. The V segment lost 1 base and the J segment 1 base; nucleotides outside the gene matches: 5. CDR3 sequence reads: CASSLDGRTGTDTQYF. CDR3 bases: TGTGCCAGCAGCTTAGACGGGAGGACTGGCACAGATACGCAGTATTTT.

The CDR3 bases are TGTGCCAGCAGGACAGGGGCGAACACCGGGGAGCTGTTTTTT. Its translation is CASRTGANTGELFF. The chain couples TRBV7-2 to TRBJ2-2; 8 nucleotides align to TRBD1. The V gene's germline CDR1 is SGHTA and CDR2 FQGNSA. V dropped 6 bases and J dropped 0; count of bases not matched to a gene: 0. CDR3 length equals 14 residues.

The V and J genes are TRBV7-9 and TRBJ1-5, with D possibly being TRBD1 (6 bases). Germline V lookup: CDR1 SEHNR, CDR2 FQNEAQ (reference sequence). The CDR3 covers 15 residues. V was pared by 5 bases and J by 4 bases, with 15 bases between. CDR3 DNA sequence: TGTGCCAGCAGCCCAGGGGCAGGGGAAAATCAGCCCCAGCATTTT. Protein product: CASSPGAGENQPQHF.

The chain carries TRBV12-5 and TRBJ1-1; maybe TRBD1 (5 bases). Trimming took off 8 bases at V and 0 bases at J, with 10 bases between the two ends. Per germline, CDR1 LGHNT and CDR2 FRNRAP. The CDR3 length is 13 residues. In DNA form, the CDR3 reads TGTGCTAGTCGCCCAGGGCTGAACACTGAAGCTTTCTTT. It translates to CASRPGLNTEAFF.

The chain is built from TRBV5-4 and TRBJ2-7, with 10 bases fitting TRBD1. This CDR3 spans 14 amino acids. The J segment lost 3 bases and the V segment lost 3 bases, leaving 3 bases of the junction unmatched. Germline V gene sequence: CDR1 SGHNT, CDR2 YYREEE (reference sequence). In nucleotides, the CDR3 is TGTGCCAGCAGCTCCGGGACAGGGGACTACGAGCAGTACTTC. Amino acids: CASSSGTGDYEQYF.

The chain recombines TRBV5-4 with TRBJ2-1; D not certain. CDR1 is SGHNT and CDR2 is YYREEE in the germline V gene (reference sequence). The CDR3 spans 15 residues. V was pared by 0 bases and J by 9 bases, with 16 bases between. The CDR3 DNA sequence: TGTGCCAGCAGCTTGGGGCTGGGCCTGGGTGGTGAGCAGTTCTTC. Amino acids: CASSLGLGLGGEQFF.

The CDR3 region is CAISEGDRSNSPLHF. The DNA of the CDR3 is TGTGCCATCAGTGAAGGGGACAGGAGTAATTCACCCCTCCACTTT. The rearrangement links TRBV10-3 to TRBJ1-6, with 8 positions matching TRBD1. Germline loops: CDR1 ENHRY, CDR2 SYGVKD. This CDR3 spans 15 amino acids. J was trimmed by 6 bases and V by 3 bases; bases with no gene match: 4.

The CDR3 coding sequence is TGTGCCAGCAGCTTAACGGGTAGCGGGACCGGCACCGGGGAGCTGTTTTTT. Protein: CASSLTGSGTGTGELFF. The chain carries TRBV7-3 and TRBJ2-2, with 8 bases that match TRBD2. CDR3 length equals 17 residues. Germline-derived CDR1 and CDR2 are SGHTA and FQGTGA. J gave up 4 bases and V 0 bases, and 7 bases lay outside the gene matches.

The chain is built from TRBV27 and TRBJ1-5, with 8 bases matching TRBD1. The trim removed 4 bases at V and 1 base at J, leaving 6 bases unmatched. In germline, CDR1 is MNHEY, CDR2 SMNVEV (reference sequence). The CDR3 has 16 amino acids. The CDR3 spells CASSSKQGGSNQPQHF. CDR3 bases: TGTGCCAGCAGTTCTAAACAGGGGGGGAGCAATCAGCCCCAGCATTTT.

In its sample, this clone was seen a few times. The V and J genes are TRBV6-5 and TRBJ2-7, with TRBD1 as a possible D gene (6 bases). Germline assignment: CDR1 MNHEY and CDR2 SVGAGI. This CDR3 spans 15 amino acids. V lost 5 bases, J lost 4 bases, and 18 bases lay in between. DNA for the CDR3: TGTGCCAGCAGTAAACTGAGGGGGTTCGAATACGAGCAGTACTTC. Translation gives CASSKLRGFEYEQYF.

The chain links TRBV12-3 or TRBV12-4 to TRBJ2-5; no clear D. V was clipped by 2 bases and J by 7 bases, with 5 bases between them. This CDR3 is built from 11 residues. The CDR3 sequence is CASSLFGTQYF. The CDR3 bases are TGTGCCAGCAGTTTATTCGGGACCCAGTACTTC.

The chain links TRBV20-1 to TRBJ2-2; TRBD1 might be the D (5 bases). This CDR3 has 16 residues. Deletions cut 3 bases from V and 4 bases from J, with 18 bases between. CDR1 is DFQATT, CDR2 SNEGSKA, per germline (reference sequence). The CDR3, as DNA: TGCAGTGCTAGTCAGGGTTCGATTTCCGGCACCGGGGAGCTGTTTTTT. Its translation is CSASQGSISGTGELFF.

The CDR3 DNA is TGTGCCAGCAGCCCAGAGGTGGCATACAATCAGCCCCAGCATTTT. Its protein is CASSPEVAYNQPQHF. V and J are TRBV5-5 and TRBJ1-5; the D is unclear. Germline values: CDR1 SGHKS, CDR2 YYEKEE (reference sequence). V was cut by 4 bases and J by 3 bases, with 14 bases left in between. This CDR3 comprises 15 residues. The complete variable domain, with remaining parts taken from reference TRBV5-5 and TRBJ1-5, reads DAGVTQSPTHLIKTRGQQVTLRCSPISGHKSVSWYQQVLGQGPQFIFQYYEKEERGRGNFPDRFSARQFPNYSSELNVNALLLGDSALYLCASSPEVAYNQPQHFGDGTRLSIL.

This clone was counted a few times. This chain links TRBV5-6 with TRBJ2-1; D possibly corresponds to TRBD2 (5 bases). The CDR3 loop spans 13 amino acids. Between the trimmed V and J ends, which lost 8 bases and 10 bases, there was a span of 19 bases. Germline CDR1 reads SGHDT; CDR2 reads YYEEEE. CDR3 protein: CASATAGVSEQFF. The CDR3, as DNA: TGTGCCAGTGCCACCGCCGGGGTCTCCGAGCAGTTCTTC. Full variable domain (outside the CDR3, taken from reference TRBV5-6 and TRBJ2-1): DAGVTQSPTHLIKTRGQQVTLRCSPKSGHDTVSWYQQALGQGPQFIFQYYEEEERQRGNFPDRFSGHQFPNYSSELNVNALLLGDSALYLCASATAGVSEQFFGPGTRLTVL.